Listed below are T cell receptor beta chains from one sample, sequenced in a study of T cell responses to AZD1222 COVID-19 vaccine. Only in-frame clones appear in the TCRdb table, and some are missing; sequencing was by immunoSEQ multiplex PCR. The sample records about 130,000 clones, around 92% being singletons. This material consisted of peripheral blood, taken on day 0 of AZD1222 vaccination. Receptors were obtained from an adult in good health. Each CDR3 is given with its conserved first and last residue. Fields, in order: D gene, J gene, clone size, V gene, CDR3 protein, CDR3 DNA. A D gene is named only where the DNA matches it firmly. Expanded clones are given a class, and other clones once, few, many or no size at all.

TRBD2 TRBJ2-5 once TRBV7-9 CASSLGLAGGGETQYF TGTGCCAGCAGCTTAGGACTAGCGGGAGGGGGAGAGACCCAGTACTTC
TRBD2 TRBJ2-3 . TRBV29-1 CSVVPTSGGSDTQYF TGCAGCGTTGTCCCGACTAGCGGGGGGTCTGATACGCAGTATTTT
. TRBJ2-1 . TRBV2 CASSDGLKNEQFF TGTGCCAGCAGTGATGGACTAAAAAATGAGCAGTTCTTC
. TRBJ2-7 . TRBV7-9 CASSWDRFGETYEQYF TGTGCCAGCAGCTGGGACCGGTTTGGTGAAACCTACGAGCAGTACTTC
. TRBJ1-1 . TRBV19 CASRRKNTEAFF TGTGCCAGTAGACGGAAGAACACTGAAGCTTTCTTT
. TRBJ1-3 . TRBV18 CASSPPSGSSGNTIYF TGTGCCAGCTCACCCCCGTCCGGTTCCTCTGGAAACACCATATATTTT
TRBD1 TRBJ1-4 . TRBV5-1 CASSTTGQGNEKLFF TGCGCCAGCAGTACTACGGGACAGGGGAATGAAAAACTGTTTTTT
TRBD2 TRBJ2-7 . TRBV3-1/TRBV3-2 CASSLAGGPSYEQYF TGTGCCAGCAGCCTGGCGGGAGGGCCCTCCTACGAGCAGTACTTC
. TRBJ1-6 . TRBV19 CASSISTGSSPLHF TGTGCCAGTAGTATATCTACAGGGTCTTCACCCCTCCACTTT
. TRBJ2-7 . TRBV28 CASSLSLSSYEQYF TGTGCCAGCAGTTTATCCCTGAGCTCCTACGAGCAGTACTTC
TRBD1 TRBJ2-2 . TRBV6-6 CASSPGQMNTGELFF TGTGCCAGCAGTCCGGGACAGATGAACACCGGGGAGCTGTTTTTT
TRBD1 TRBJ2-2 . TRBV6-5 CASWSGQGGAGELFF TGTGCCAGCTGGAGCGGACAGGGGGGGGCCGGGGAGCTGTTTTTT
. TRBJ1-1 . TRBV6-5 CASRDWDAEAFF TGTGCCAGCAGGGACTGGGACGCTGAAGCTTTCTTT
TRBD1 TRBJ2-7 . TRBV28 CASGYLPGQGDEQYF TGTGCCAGCGGCTACCTTCCGGGACAGGGGGACGAGCAGTACTTC
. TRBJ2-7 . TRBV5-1 CASLRDSIWEQYF TGCGCCAGCCTCCGGGACTCCATATGGGAGCAGTACTTC
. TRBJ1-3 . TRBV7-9 CASSLVGPMRNTIYF TGTGCCAGCAGCTTAGTCGGTCCGATGAGAAACACCATATATTTT
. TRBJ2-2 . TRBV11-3 CASSLEGRNTGELFF TGTGCCAGCAGCTTAGAGGGCAGAAACACCGGGGAGCTGTTTTTT
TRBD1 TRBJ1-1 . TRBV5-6 CASSPETGSFTEAFF TGTGCCAGCAGCCCTGAGACAGGGTCTTTTACTGAAGCTTTCTTT
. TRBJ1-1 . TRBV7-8 CASSPAQGLLKAFF TGTGCCAGCAGCCCGGCGCAGGGCCTCCTGAAGGCTTTCTTT
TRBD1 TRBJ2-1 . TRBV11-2 CASGKGALNEQFF TGTGCCAGCGGAAAGGGGGCGTTGAATGAGCAGTTCTTC
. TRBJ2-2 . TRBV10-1 CASRSGSGELFF TGCGCCAGCCGTTCGGGGTCCGGGGAGCTGTTTTTT
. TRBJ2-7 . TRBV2 CASSEPFELEQYF TGTGCCAGCAGTGAGCCTTTTGAGTTGGAGCAGTACTTC
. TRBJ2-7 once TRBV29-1 CSVAERYEQYF TGCAGCGTTGCCGAGCGCTACGAGCAGTACTTC
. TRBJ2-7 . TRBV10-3 CAISDRDYEQYF TGTGCCATCAGTGACAGGGACTACGAGCAGTACTTC
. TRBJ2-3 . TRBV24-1 CATSLAGLTDTQYF TGTGCCACCAGTCTGGCGGGACTCACAGATACGCAGTATTTT
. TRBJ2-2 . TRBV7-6 CASSPGPWGTGELFF TGTGCCAGCAGCCCAGGCCCATGGGGCACCGGGGAGCTGTTTTTT
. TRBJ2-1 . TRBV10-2 CASSESAGLFEQFF TGCGCCAGCAGTGAGTCTGCCGGGTTATTTGAGCAGTTCTTC
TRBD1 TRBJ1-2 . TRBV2 CASRDRATNYGYTF TGTGCCAGCAGGGACAGGGCTACTAACTATGGCTACACCTTC
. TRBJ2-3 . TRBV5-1 CASSSLLATDTQYF TGCGCCAGCAGCTCCCTCCTTGCCACAGATACGCAGTATTTT
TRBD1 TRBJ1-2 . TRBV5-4 CASSFGGDSSYGYTF TGTGCCAGCAGCTTTGGGGGGGACAGTTCCTATGGCTACACCTTC
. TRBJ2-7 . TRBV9 CASSVAPGDNYEQYF TGTGCCAGCAGCGTAGCTCCAGGGGACAACTACGAGCAGTACTTC
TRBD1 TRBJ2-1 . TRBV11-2 CASSSRTGSVQFF TGTGCCAGCAGCTCGAGGACAGGGAGTGTGCAGTTCTTC